The source of this T cell receptor beta chain is a study of blood T cell repertoires in COVID-19. This clone was found once. Cohort allocation depended upon clinical history that participants reported. The assay was immunoSEQ multiplex PCR, and TCRdb's table has in-frame clones only and misses some. Found here are fewer than 250,000 clones, 88% of them singletons; the top ten hold 14% to 15%. This receptor was obtained from a woman between 50 and 59 years old with acute COVID-19. Sequencing was carried out using PBMCs or T cells enriched from blood (not recorded which).

The CDR3 coding sequence is TGTGCCAGCAGCGAGGACAGGGGGCCAGGTGGCTACACCTTC. It specifies CASSEDRGPGGYTF. The rearrangement links TRBV3-1 (or the pseudogene TRBV3-2) to TRBJ1-2; TRBD1 matches 11 bases. Germline loops: CDR1 LGHDT, CDR2 YNNKEL (reference sequence). This CDR3 has 14 amino acids. The V gene end was trimmed by 5 bases and the J gene end by 7 bases; junction bases not matched to a gene: 6.